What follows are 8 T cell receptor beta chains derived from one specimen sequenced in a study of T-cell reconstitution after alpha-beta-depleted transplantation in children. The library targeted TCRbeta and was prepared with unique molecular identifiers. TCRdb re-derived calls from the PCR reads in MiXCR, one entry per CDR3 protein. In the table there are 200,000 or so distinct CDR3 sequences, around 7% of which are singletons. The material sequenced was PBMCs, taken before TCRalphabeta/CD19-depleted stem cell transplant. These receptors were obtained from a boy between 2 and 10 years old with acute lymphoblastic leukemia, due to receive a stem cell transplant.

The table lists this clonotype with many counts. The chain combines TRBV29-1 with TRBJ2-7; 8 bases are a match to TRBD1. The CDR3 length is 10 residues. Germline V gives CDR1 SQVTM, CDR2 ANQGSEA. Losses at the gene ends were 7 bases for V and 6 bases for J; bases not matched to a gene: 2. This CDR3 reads CSAGTGEQYF. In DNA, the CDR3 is TGCAGCGCCGGGACAGGCGAGCAGTACTTC.

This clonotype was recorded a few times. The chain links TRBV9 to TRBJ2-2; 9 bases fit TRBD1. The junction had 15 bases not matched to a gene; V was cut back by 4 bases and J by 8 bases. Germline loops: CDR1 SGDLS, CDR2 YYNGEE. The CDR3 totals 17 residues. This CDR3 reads CASSSPPGTGLTGELFF. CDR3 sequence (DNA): TGTGCCAGCAGCTCTCCCCCCGGGACAGGGCTTACAGGGGAGCTGTTTTTT.

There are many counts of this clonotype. The CDR3: CAIRDGDSSTDTQYF. The CDR3 DNA sequence: TGTGCCATTAGGGACGGGGACAGCAGCACAGATACGCAGTATTTT. This chain joins TRBV10-3 and TRBJ2-3, with 7 bases aligning to TRBD1. CDR3 length: 15 amino acids. Trimming took 9 bases from V and 0 from J; bases not matched to a gene: 9. Germline CDR1 reads ENHRY; CDR2 reads SYGVKD.

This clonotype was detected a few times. The CDR3 region is CASSFPPHRLEQYF. The CDR3 DNA is TGTGCCAGCAGTTTTCCCCCGCATAGGCTCGAGCAGTACTTC. The rearrangement links TRBV28 to TRBJ2-7; D gene uncertain. The CDR3 loop spans 14 amino acids. The V gene lost 3 bases and the J gene lost 6 bases, with 15 bases spanning the gap. CDR1 MDHEN and CDR2 SYDVKM come from the germline V gene.

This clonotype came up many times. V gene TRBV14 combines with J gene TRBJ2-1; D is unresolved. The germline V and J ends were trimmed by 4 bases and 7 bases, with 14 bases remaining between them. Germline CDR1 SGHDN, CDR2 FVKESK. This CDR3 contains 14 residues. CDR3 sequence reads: CASSLVLGWNEQFF. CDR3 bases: TGTGCCAGCAGCCTGGTGCTAGGGTGGAATGAGCAGTTCTTC.

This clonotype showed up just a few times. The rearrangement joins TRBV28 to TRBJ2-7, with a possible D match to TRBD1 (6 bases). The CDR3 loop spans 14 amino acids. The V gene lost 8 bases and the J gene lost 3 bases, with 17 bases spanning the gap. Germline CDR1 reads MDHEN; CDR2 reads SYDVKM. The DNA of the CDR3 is TGTGCCAGCGCAGGGGCCGCATCGCTCTACGAGCAGTACTTC. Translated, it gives CASAGAASLYEQYF.

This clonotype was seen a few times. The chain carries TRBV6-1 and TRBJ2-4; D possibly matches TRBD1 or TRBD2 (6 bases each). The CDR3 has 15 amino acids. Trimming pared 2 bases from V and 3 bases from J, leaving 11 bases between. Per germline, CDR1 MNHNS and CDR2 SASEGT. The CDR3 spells CASSEFRGRKNIQYF. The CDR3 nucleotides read TGTGCCAGCAGTGAATTCCGGGGGCGCAAAAACATTCAGTACTTC.

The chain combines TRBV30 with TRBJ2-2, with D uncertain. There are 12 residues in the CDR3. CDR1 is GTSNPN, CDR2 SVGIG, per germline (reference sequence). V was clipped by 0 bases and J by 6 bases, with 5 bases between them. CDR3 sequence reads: CAWSVRAGELFF. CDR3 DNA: TGTGCCTGGAGTGTAAGGGCCGGGGAGCTGTTTTTT.